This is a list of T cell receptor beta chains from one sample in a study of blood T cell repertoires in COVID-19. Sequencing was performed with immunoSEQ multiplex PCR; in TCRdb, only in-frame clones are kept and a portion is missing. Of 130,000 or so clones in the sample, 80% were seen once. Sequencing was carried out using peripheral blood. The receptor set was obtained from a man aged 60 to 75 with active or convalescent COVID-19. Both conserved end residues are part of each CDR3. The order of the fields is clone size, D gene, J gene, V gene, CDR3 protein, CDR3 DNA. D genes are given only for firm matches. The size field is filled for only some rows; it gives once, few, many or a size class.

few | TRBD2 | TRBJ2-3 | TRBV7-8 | CASWRGRALSDTQYF | TGTGCCAGCTGGCGGGGGAGGGCCTTGTCAGATACGCAGTATTTT
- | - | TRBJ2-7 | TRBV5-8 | CASSFSLFYEQYF | TGTGCCAGCAGCTTTTCACTTTTCTACGAGCAGTACTTC
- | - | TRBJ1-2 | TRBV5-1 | CASSSTGNYGYTF | TGCGCCAGCAGCTCGACTGGTAACTATGGCTACACCTTC
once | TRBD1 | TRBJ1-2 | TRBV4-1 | CASSLAGTGGWGYTF | TGCGCCAGCAGCCTAGCAGGGACAGGGGGCTGGGGCTACACCTTC
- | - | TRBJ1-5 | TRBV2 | CASSELGRGQPQHF | TGTGCCAGCAGTGAATTGGGAAGGGGTCAGCCCCAGCATTTT
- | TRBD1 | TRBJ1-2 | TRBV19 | CASSPRTGYGYTF | TGTGCCAGTAGTCCCCGGACAGGGTATGGCTACACCTTC
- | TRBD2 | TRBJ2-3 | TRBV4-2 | CASSQDGTSGRTDTQYF | TGTGCCAGCAGCCAAGACGGGACTAGCGGGAGAACAGATACGCAGTATTTT
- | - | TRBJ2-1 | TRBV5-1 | CASSFQGGPYNEQFF | TGCGCCAGCAGCTTTCAGGGTGGGCCCTACAATGAGCAGTTCTTC
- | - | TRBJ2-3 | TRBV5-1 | CASSRWGTATDTQYF | TGCGCCAGCAGCCGGTGGGGGACTGCCACAGATACGCAGTATTTT
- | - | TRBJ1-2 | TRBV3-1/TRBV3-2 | CASSVRFPTYGYTF | TGTGCCAGCAGTGTCAGGTTCCCCACCTATGGCTACACCTTC
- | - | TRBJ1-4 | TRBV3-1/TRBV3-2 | CASSPDGYNEKLFF | TGTGCCAGCAGCCCAGACGGTTATAATGAAAAACTGTTTTTT
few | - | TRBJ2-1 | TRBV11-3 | CASSKGRGSAAVYNEQFF | TGTGCCAGCAGTAAGGGCAGGGGTTCGGCGGCTGTCTACAATGAGCAGTTCTTC
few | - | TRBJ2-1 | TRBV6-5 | CASSPTRMGQFF | TGTGCCAGCAGTCCGACTAGGATGGGGCAGTTCTTC
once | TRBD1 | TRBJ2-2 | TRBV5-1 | CASSPQAAGGGTGELFF | TGCGCCAGCAGCCCCCAAGCGGCAGGGGGCGGCACCGGGGAGCTGTTTTTT
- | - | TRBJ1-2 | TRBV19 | CASSIRSRVDGYTF | TGTGCCAGTAGTATAAGATCCAGGGTCGATGGCTACACCTTC
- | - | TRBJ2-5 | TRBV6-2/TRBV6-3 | CASSYVAGRYEETQYF | TGTGCCAGCAGTTACGTGGCAGGGCGATACGAAGAGACCCAGTACTTC
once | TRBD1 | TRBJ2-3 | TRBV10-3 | CAINPVDRAADTQYF | TGTGCCATCAACCCAGTGGACAGGGCGGCAGATACGCAGTATTTT
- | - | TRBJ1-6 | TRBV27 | CASSSRQTGKGYNSPLHF | TGTGCCAGCAGTTCTCGGCAGACCGGCAAGGGGTATAATTCACCCCTCCACTTT
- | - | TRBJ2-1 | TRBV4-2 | CASSQGGYNEQFF | TGTGCCAGCAGCCAAGGAGGCTACAATGAGCAGTTCTTC
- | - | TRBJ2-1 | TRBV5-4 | CASREGLWSYNEQFF | TGTGCCAGCAGGGAAGGACTCTGGTCCTACAATGAGCAGTTCTTC
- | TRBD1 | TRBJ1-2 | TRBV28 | CASSSRRGQDYYYGYTF | TGTGCCAGCAGTTCCCGACGGGGACAGGACTACTACTATGGCTACACCTTC
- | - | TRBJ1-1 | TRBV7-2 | CASSLSGTTNTEAFF | TGTGCCAGCAGCTTATCAGGTACGACGAACACTGAAGCTTTCTTT
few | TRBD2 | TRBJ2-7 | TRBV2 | CASSASGLAYEQYF | TGTGCCAGCAGTGCTAGCGGATTGGCATACGAGCAGTACTTC
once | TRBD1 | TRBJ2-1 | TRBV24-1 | CATSDPGATGLNEQFF | TGTGCCACCAGTGATCCCGGAGCGACAGGGCTCAATGAGCAGTTCTTC
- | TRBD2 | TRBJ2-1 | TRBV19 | CASSIARTSGRVWEQFF | TGTGCCAGTAGTATAGCCCGGACTAGCGGGAGGGTATGGGAGCAGTTCTTC
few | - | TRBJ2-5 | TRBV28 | CASSLFLQGEGETQYF | TGTGCCAGCAGTTTATTTCTACAGGGGGAGGGAGAGACCCAGTACTTC
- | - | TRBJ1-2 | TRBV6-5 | CASRRHLNYGYTF | TGTGCCAGCAGGCGACACCTGAACTATGGCTACACCTTC
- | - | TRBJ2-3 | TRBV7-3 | CASSLLGTSGETQYF | TGTGCCAGCAGCTTACTGGGAACCTCGGGGGAAACGCAGTATTTT